Presented here are 27 T cell receptor beta chains from one specimen sequenced in a study of T cell responses to AZD1222 COVID-19 vaccine. Profiling relied on immunoSEQ multiplex PCR, and the TCRdb table lists in-frame clones only, not all of them. The sample carries about 150,000 clones, around 88% recorded once. The sequencing used peripheral blood, collected on day 0 of MenACWY control vaccination. The source is an adult in good health.

Only a few counts were recorded for this clone. This chain joins TRBV7-9 and TRBJ1-2; no clear D. Per the germline V gene, CDR1 is SEHNR and CDR2 is FQNEAQ (reference sequence). The CDR3 extends over 14 amino acids. V was shortened by 1 base and J by 0 bases, with 6 bases between the two germline ends. CDR3 sequence (DNA): TGTGCCAGCAGCTTAGGCAGCTCTAACTATGGCTACACCTTC. Translation: CASSLGSSNYGYTF.

The J gene is TRBJ1-2, the V gene TRBV14; TRBD1 matches at 7 bases. The CDR3 length is 15 residues. V was clipped by 0 bases and J by 6 bases; unmatched bases: 7. CDR1 is SGHDN and CDR2 is FVKESK in the germline V gene. The CDR3 reads CASSQEKTGFHGYTF. The DNA of the CDR3 is TGTGCCAGCAGCCAAGAAAAGACAGGGTTCCATGGCTACACCTTC.

This chain uses TRBV30 with TRBJ1-2; 11 bases fit TRBD1. V shed 2 bases and J 7 bases; nucleotides not matched to a gene: 12. The V gene's germline CDR1 is GTSNPN and CDR2 SVGIG (reference sequence). The CDR3 consists of 16 residues. CDR3 nucleotides: TGTGCCTGGAGTACGGACAGGGGGCGCGTTCTCCGTGGCTACACCTTC. Its translation is CAWSTDRGRVLRGYTF.

The V call is TRBV3-1 (or the pseudogene TRBV3-2), the J call TRBJ2-7; 8 positions match TRBD1. The CDR3 runs to 16 residues. The germline gives CDR1 LGHDT, CDR2 YNNKEL (reference sequence). Trimming took 5 bases from V and 4 from J; bases not matched to a gene: 13. CDR3: CASSSSETRGRYEQYF. CDR3 DNA sequence: TGTGCCAGCAGCTCCAGTGAAACCAGGGGGCGGTACGAGCAGTACTTC.

There are a few counts of this clone. The chain links TRBV28 to TRBJ1-2, with 7 bases matching TRBD1. The V and J ends lost 4 bases and 5 bases, in that order; junction bases with no gene match: 4. The V gene's germline CDR1 is MDHEN and CDR2 SYDVKM. The CDR3 loop spans 13 amino acids. The CDR3 region is CASSSTGTYGYTF. In nucleotides, the CDR3 is TGTGCCAGCAGTTCGACAGGGACTTATGGCTACACCTTC.

The chain joins TRBV27 to TRBJ1-2; 7 bases align to TRBD1. The CDR3 covers 17 residues. V shed 6 bases, J shed 1 base, and the junction held 14 bases outside the gene matches. Germline lookup yields CDR1 MNHEY and CDR2 SMNVEV (reference sequence). The CDR3 DNA reads as TGTGCCAGCAGCTTTGGGACAGCCCGCACTTATAACTATGGCTACACCTTC. Translated, it gives CASSFGTARTYNYGYTF.

The gene calls are TRBV30 and TRBJ2-5; D gene ambiguous. V was clipped by 1 base and J by 4 bases, with 7 bases between them. Germline CDR1 is GTSNPN and CDR2 is SVGIG (reference sequence). The CDR3 covers 12 residues. In DNA, the CDR3 is TGTGCCTGGAGTGGCCCGGGAGAGACCCAGTACTTC. It encodes CAWSGPGETQYF.

This clone was detected once. V gene TRBV14 combines with J gene TRBJ1-2; D possibly corresponds to TRBD1 (6 bases). The CDR3 sequence is 13 residues long. The V end lost 2 bases, the J end lost 7 bases, and 11 bases lay between the germline ends. The germline V gene has CDR1 SGHDN and CDR2 FVKESK. The CDR3 DNA follows: TGTGCCAGCAGCCAATCCAGGGGCGCTGGCTACACCTTC. It specifies CASSQSRGAGYTF.

This chain connects TRBV6-5 to TRBJ2-3, with D perhaps given as TRBD1 or TRBD2 (6 bases each). The CDR3 length is 16 residues. Trimming stripped 0 bases from V and 1 base from J, with 11 bases between. Germline loops: CDR1 MNHEY, CDR2 SVGAGI. The CDR3 protein is CASSYSMGGGTDTQYF. The CDR3 DNA is TGTGCCAGCAGTTACTCGATGGGGGGCGGCACAGATACGCAGTATTTT.

The rearrangement uses TRBV20-1 and TRBJ1-1; D not certain. CDR1 is DFQATT and CDR2 is SNEGSKA in the germline V gene (reference sequence). The CDR3 length is 11 residues. With 0 bases removed from V and 8 bases from J, the gap between germline ends came to 7 bases. The CDR3 coding sequence is TGCAGTGCTAGAGAGGAGACGGAAGCTTTCTTT. This encodes CSAREETEAFF.

The chain joins TRBV7-2 to TRBJ2-7, with 9 bases that match TRBD1. This CDR3 has 16 amino acids. Per germline, CDR1 SGHTA and CDR2 FQGNSA. V dropped 7 bases and J dropped 0; count of bases not matched to a gene: 10. The CDR3 spells CASTPKTGGTSYEQYF. The CDR3 DNA sequence: TGTGCCAGCACCCCCAAGACAGGGGGGACCTCCTACGAGCAGTACTTC.

This clone appeared a single time. The V gene is TRBV5-1, the J gene TRBJ1-1; 7 positions agree with TRBD1. This CDR3 is built from 15 residues. V lost 4 bases to trimming and J lost 0 bases; unmatched junction nucleotides: 6. Germline V CDR1 and CDR2: SGHRS, YFSETQ. The CDR3 sequence: CASSEGDSLNTEAFF. In DNA form, the CDR3 reads TGCGCCAGCAGCGAGGGGGACAGTTTGAACACTGAAGCTTTCTTT.

J is TRBJ1-2 and V is TRBV24-1; weak D call: TRBD1 (5 bases). This CDR3 is 15 amino acids long. Looked up from germline, CDR1 is KGHDR and CDR2 is SFDVKD. Between the trimmed V and J ends, which lost 3 bases and 7 bases, there was a span of 17 bases. CDR3 coding DNA: TGTGCCACCAGTGATCGCCGCGGGGGTTCTTCTGGCTACACCTTC. Protein sequence: CATSDRRGGSSGYTF.

The chain employs TRBV5-4 and TRBJ1-2, with a possible D match to TRBD1 (5 bases). CDR3 length equals 14 residues. V lost 3 bases and J lost 2, with 11 bases in between. Germline V gene sequence: CDR1 SGHNT, CDR2 YYREEE (reference sequence). CDR3 amino acids: CASSSRDGNYGYTF. Written as DNA, the CDR3 is TGTGCCAGCAGCTCCCGGGACGGGAACTATGGCTACACCTTC.

The chain employs TRBV6-5 and TRBJ2-1; 8 positions match TRBD2. Germline-derived CDR1 and CDR2 are MNHEY and SVGAGI. J was trimmed by 2 bases and V by 6 bases; bases with no gene match: 6. The CDR3 has 15 amino acids. The CDR3 DNA reads TGTGCCAGCAGCCCAACTAGCGGCACCTACAATGAGCAGTTCTTC. This sequence encodes CASSPTSGTYNEQFF.

V usage is TRBV7-2 and J usage is TRBJ2-1; 16 bases are shared with TRBD2. The CDR3 runs 19 residues. CDR1 and CDR2 from the germline V gene are SGHTA and FQGNSA. After removal of 1 base from V and 4 bases from J, the junction contained 7 bases not matched to a gene. CDR3 in amino acids: CASSLVGTSGGAGYNEQFF. The DNA of the CDR3 is TGTGCCAGCAGCTTAGTCGGGACTAGCGGGGGGGCCGGTTACAATGAGCAGTTCTTC.

This chain links TRBV15 with TRBJ1-2, with 10 bases fitting TRBD1. Trimming cost V 4 bases and J 5 bases; bases outside gene matches: 7. CDR3 length: 15 amino acids. Germline CDR1 and CDR2: LNHNV and YYDKDF (reference sequence). The CDR3 DNA sequence: TGTGCCACCAGCAACTGGGACAGGGGTTTTTATGGCTACACCTTC. This codes for CATSNWDRGFYGYTF.

The chain employs TRBV10-3 and TRBJ2-7, with TRBD2 as a possible D gene (6 bases). Deletions cut 3 bases from V and 6 bases from J, with 15 bases between. This CDR3 region has 14 residues. Germline V gives CDR1 ENHRY, CDR2 SYGVKD. The CDR3 protein is CAISDGREEGEQYF. In DNA, the CDR3 is TGTGCCATCAGTGACGGCAGGGAGGAGGGCGAGCAGTACTTC.

This clone was observed once. The genes are TRBV4-1 and TRBJ1-1; TRBD1 agrees at 10 bases. In germline, CDR1 is MGHRA, CDR2 YSYEKL. The CDR3 sequence is 15 residues long. Trimming at V came to 1 base and at J to 6 bases, leaving 5 bases not matched to a gene. The CDR3 reads CASSQGQGASAEAFF. The CDR3 bases are TGCGCCAGCAGCCAAGGACAGGGGGCGAGCGCTGAAGCTTTCTTT.

V usage is TRBV30 and J usage is TRBJ1-5; D is undetermined. The CDR3 is 13 amino acids. Germline CDR1 is GTSNPN and CDR2 is SVGIG (reference sequence). V lost 0 bases and J 11 bases, leaving 14 bases between the germline ends. CDR3 sequence reads: CAWSVMGVKAQHF. The CDR3 DNA follows: TGTGCCTGGAGTGTAATGGGAGTCAAGGCCCAGCATTTT.

The gene calls are TRBV25-1 and TRBJ1-4; D uncertain. This CDR3 has 13 amino acids. The V end was cut by 5 bases, the J end by 1 base, with 5 bases between. Germline V gene sequence: CDR1 MGHDK, CDR2 SYGVNS. CDR3 loop: CASSWQTNEKLFF. CDR3 coding DNA: TGTGCCAGCAGTTGGCAAACTAATGAAAAACTGTTTTTT.

The chain carries TRBV6-5 and TRBJ2-7; 7 nucleotides line up with TRBD1. The V gene's germline CDR1 is MNHEY and CDR2 SVGAGI. The CDR3 loop spans 12 amino acids. The ends lost 7 bases at V and 4 bases at J; junction bases unmatched: 4. The CDR3 bases are TGTGCCAGCAAACAGGGGAAGTACGAGCAGTACTTC. Encoded protein: CASKQGKYEQYF.

V usage is TRBV7-3 and J usage is TRBJ1-1; a possible D gene is TRBD1 (5 bases). Germline loops: CDR1 SGHTA, CDR2 FQGTGA. The CDR3 is 14 residues long. Trimming removed 2 bases from V and 4 bases from J, with 11 bases in between. In nucleotides, the CDR3 is TGTGCCAGCAGCTTACAGCCAGGGCCCACTGAAGCTTTCTTT. This codes for CASSLQPGPTEAFF.

The chain couples TRBV3-1 (or the pseudogene TRBV3-2) to TRBJ2-1; 9 bases are shared with TRBD1. The CDR3 covers 17 residues. With 3 bases clipped from V and 6 bases from J, the junction kept 12 bases outside the gene matches. CDR1 is LGHDT, CDR2 YNNKEL, per germline (reference sequence). This chain's CDR3 is CASSQAYLTGGFNEQFF. The CDR3 DNA is TGTGCCAGCAGCCAGGCCTATTTGACAGGGGGATTCAATGAGCAGTTCTTC.

The chain employs TRBV6-5 and TRBJ1-4, with D perhaps TRBD1 (5 bases). Germline CDR1 reads MNHEY; CDR2 reads SVGAGI. The CDR3 has 15 residues. V was shortened by 3 bases and J by 5 bases, with 13 bases between the two germline ends. CDR3 sequence reads: CASSYRGNFNEKLFF. The CDR3 nucleotides read TGTGCCAGCAGTTATCGGGGGAACTTCAATGAAAAACTGTTTTTT.

The J gene is TRBJ2-1, the V gene TRBV11-3; 10 bases fit TRBD2. V dropped 1 base and J dropped 9; count of bases not matched to a gene: 3. CDR1 and CDR2 from the germline V gene are SGHNT and YENEEA. CDR3 length: 14 residues. The CDR3 loop reads CASSLGLAGVEQFF. CDR3 coding DNA: TGTGCCAGCAGCTTAGGGCTAGCGGGAGTTGAGCAGTTCTTC. The whole variable domain, remainder taken from reference TRBV11-3 and TRBJ2-1, is EAGVVQSPRYKIIEKKQPVAFWCNPISGHNTLYWYLQNLGQGPELLIRYENEEAVDDSQLPKDRFSAERLKGVDSTLKIQPAELGDSAVYLCASSLGLAGVEQFFGPGTRLTVL.

This CDR3 is CASSPVGNTEAFF. In DNA, the CDR3 is TGTGCCAGCTCACCGGTAGGGAACACTGAAGCTTTCTTT. The chain has TRBV18 and TRBJ1-1, with unresolved D. From germline, CDR1 is KGHSH and CDR2 LQKENI. The ends were cut back, 3 bases at V and 1 base at J, with 6 bases in the middle. The CDR3 covers 13 residues.